This entry describes one TCR beta chain. This sample was taken from a study of blood T cell repertoires in COVID-19. On the study more broadly: The study drew acute and convalescent COVID-19 samples from the United States, Italy and Spain. T cells, B-cell-depleted T cells, or PBMCs supplied cDNA or gDNA.

Using immunoSEQ multiplex PCR, the repertoire was profiled, and TCRdb retains in-frame clones only, with some absent. Altogether around 200,000 clones are present, roughly 87% being singletons, with the ten largest covering 1.9%. The sequenced material came from peripheral blood. The origin of this receptor is a middle-aged man with active or convalescent COVID-19.

CDR3 amino acids: CASSFGQAVLYEQYF. The DNA of the CDR3 is TGTGCCAGCAGCTTCGGACAGGCGGTACTCTACGAGCAGTACTTC. The V gene is TRBV5-4, the J gene TRBJ2-7; 7 nucleotides agree with TRBD1. J gave up 3 bases and V 2 bases, and 8 bases lay outside the gene matches. CDR1 and CDR2 from the germline V gene are SGHNT and YYREEE (reference sequence). This CDR3 has 15 residues. The full variable domain, its missing parts supplied by reference TRBV5-4 and TRBJ2-7, is ETGVTQSPTHLIKTRGQQVTLRCSSQSGHNTVSWYQQALGQGPQFIFQYYREEENGRGNFPPRFSGLQFPNYSSELNVNALELDDSALYLCASSFGQAVLYEQYFGPGTRLTVT.